There are many counts of the clone carrying this T cell receptor beta chain. TCR beta CDR3 region amplification was performed from RNA transcripts. The HTBI set primed first-round TCR CDR3 RT-PCR. Each CDR3 protein is one row after TCRdb ran MiXCR on the multiplex PCR reads. The sample records around 340,000 distinct CDR3 sequences, over 20% being singletons. This specimen belongs to a study of T cells in Graves' hyperthyroidism and ophthalmopathy. These patients, aged 18 to 65, had recently diagnosed hyperthyroidism lasting under 2 months. The germline CDR1 and CDR2 sequences are SGDLS and YYNGEE. The CDR3 length is 14 residues. V was cut by 4 bases and J by 4 bases, with 14 bases left in between.

The source is a woman between 50 and 59 years old with Graves' hyperthyroidism. The material sequenced was blood. This chain connects TRBV9 to TRBJ1-1; D is possibly TRBD1 (5 bases). CDR3 sequence (DNA): TGTGCCAGCAGCAACACCCAGGGTGCCACTGAAGCTTTCTTT. This gives the protein CASSNTQGATEAFF.